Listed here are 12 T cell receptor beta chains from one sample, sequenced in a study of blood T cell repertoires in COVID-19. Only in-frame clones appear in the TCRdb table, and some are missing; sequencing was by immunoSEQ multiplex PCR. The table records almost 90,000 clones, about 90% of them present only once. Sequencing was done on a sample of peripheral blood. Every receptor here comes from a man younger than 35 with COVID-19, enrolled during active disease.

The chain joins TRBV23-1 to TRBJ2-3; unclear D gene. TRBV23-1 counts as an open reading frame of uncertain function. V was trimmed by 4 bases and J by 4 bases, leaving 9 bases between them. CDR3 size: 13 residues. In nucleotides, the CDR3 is TGCGCCAGCAGTCGGGCGCCCCCAGATACGCAGTATTTT. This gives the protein CASSRAPPDTQYF.

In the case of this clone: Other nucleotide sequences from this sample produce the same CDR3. CDR3 in DNA: TGTGCCAGCAGTTTAGGAGGGAGTTACGAGCAGTACTTC. Residues: CASSLGGSYEQYF. The chain couples TRBV12-3 or TRBV12-4 to TRBJ2-7; possibly TRBD2 for D (5 bases). CDR3 size: 13 residues. V was shortened by 1 base and J by 4 bases, with 8 bases between the two germline ends.

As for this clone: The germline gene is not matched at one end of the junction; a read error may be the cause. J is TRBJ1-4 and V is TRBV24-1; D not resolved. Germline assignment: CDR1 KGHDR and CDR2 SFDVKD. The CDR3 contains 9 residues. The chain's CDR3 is CATSTSPFF. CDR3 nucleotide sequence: TGTGCCACCAGTACAAGTCCCTTCTTT.

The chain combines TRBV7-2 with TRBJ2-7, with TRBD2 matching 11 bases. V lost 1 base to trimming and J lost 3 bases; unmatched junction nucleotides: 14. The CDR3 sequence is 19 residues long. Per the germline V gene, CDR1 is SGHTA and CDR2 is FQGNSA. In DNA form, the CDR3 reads TGTGCCAGCAGCTTAGTATCCGTTAGCGGGAGGGCCCCTGGCTACGAGCAGTACTTC. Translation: CASSLVSVSGRAPGYEQYF.

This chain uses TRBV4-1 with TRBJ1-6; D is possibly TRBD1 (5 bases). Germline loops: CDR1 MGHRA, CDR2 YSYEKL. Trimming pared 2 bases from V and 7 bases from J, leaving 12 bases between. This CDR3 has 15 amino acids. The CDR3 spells CASSQRWGVNSPLHF. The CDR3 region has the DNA TGCGCCAGCAGCCAACGATGGGGCGTAAATTCACCCCTCCACTTT.

The CDR3 DNA reads TGTGCCAGCAGCTTTGGACTAGCGGAGACCTACGAGCAGTACTTC. It codes for CASSFGLAETYEQYF. The J gene is TRBJ2-7, the V gene TRBV7-2; 10 nucleotides align to TRBD2. There are 15 residues in the CDR3. The V segment lost 3 bases and the J segment 2 bases; nucleotides outside the gene matches: 4. The germline V gene encodes CDR1 SGHTA and CDR2 FQGNSA.

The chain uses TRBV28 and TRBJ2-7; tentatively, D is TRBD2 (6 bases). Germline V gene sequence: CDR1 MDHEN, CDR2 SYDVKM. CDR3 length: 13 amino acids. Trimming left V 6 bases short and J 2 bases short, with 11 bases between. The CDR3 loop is CASRGGGAYEQYF. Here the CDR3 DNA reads TGTGCCAGCAGGGGTGGAGGGGCCTACGAGCAGTACTTC.

For the CDR3, the DNA is TGTGCCAGCAGCGTAGGAATTGCGGTCTACAATGAGCAGTTCTTC. Amino acids: CASSVGIAVYNEQFF. The chain recombines TRBV9 with TRBJ2-1, with D uncertain. Germline V CDR1 and CDR2: SGDLS, YYNGEE. The V end was cut by 0 bases, the J end by 3 bases, with 10 bases between. This CDR3 contains 15 residues.

CDR3 in amino acids: CASSQGWGRAYEQYF. The DNA of the CDR3 is TGTGCCAGCAGCCAAGGCTGGGGCAGGGCCTACGAGCAGTACTTC. The rearrangement uses TRBV14 and TRBJ2-7; a weak D match, TRBD1 (5 bases). V gave up 1 base and J gave up 2 bases, with 12 bases separating them. The CDR3 totals 15 residues. Germline V gene lookup returns CDR1 SGHDN and CDR2 FVKESK.

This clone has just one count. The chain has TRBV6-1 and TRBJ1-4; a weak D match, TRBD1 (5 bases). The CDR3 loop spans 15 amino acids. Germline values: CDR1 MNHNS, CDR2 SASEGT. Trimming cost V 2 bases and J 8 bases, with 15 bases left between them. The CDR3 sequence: CASSETWGVGEKLFF. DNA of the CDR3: TGTGCCAGCAGTGAAACTTGGGGGGTCGGGGAAAAACTGTTTTTT.

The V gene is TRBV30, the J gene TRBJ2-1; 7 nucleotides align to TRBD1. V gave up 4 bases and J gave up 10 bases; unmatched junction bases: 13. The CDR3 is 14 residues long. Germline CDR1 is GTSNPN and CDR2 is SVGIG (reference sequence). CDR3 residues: CAWNRGQFVGEQFF. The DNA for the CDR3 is TGTGCCTGGAATCGGGGACAGTTTGTAGGGGAGCAGTTCTTC.

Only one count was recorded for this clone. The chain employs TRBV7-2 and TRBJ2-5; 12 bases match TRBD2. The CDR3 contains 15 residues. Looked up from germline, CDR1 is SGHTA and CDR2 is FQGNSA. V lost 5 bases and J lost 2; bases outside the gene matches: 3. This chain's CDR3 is CASSRGTSGQETQYF. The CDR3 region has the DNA TGTGCCAGCAGCCGCGGGACTAGCGGGCAAGAGACCCAGTACTTC.